Shown below are 3 T cell receptor beta chains from a single sample sequenced in a study of blood T cell repertoires in COVID-19. Method: immunoSEQ multiplex PCR; TCRdb's copy keeps in-frame clones and lacks some. The sample lists approximately 200,000 clones; 75% to 90% were seen once. The specimen sequenced was peripheral blood. The receptors here all came from a human donor with active or convalescent COVID-19. The donor label of this sample is uncertain.

J is TRBJ2-2 and V is TRBV7-3, with TRBD2 identical over 9 bases. This CDR3 contains 17 residues. Per the germline V gene, CDR1 is SGHTA and CDR2 is FQGTGA. V dropped 4 bases and J dropped 8; count of bases not matched to a gene: 14. The CDR3 coding sequence is TGTGCCAGCAGCTACTCAGCGGGGGGTCCCGTTGAGGGGGAGCTGTTTTTT. Translating it yields CASSYSAGGPVEGELFF.

V usage is TRBV3-1 (or the pseudogene TRBV3-2) and J usage is TRBJ2-3, with D maybe TRBD2 (5 bases). V was trimmed by 5 bases and J by 4 bases, leaving 16 bases between them. This CDR3 comprises 15 residues. The V gene's germline CDR1 is LGHDT and CDR2 YNNKEL (reference sequence). CDR3 region: CASSSIGRSADTQYF. For the CDR3, the DNA is TGTGCCAGCAGCTCAATTGGGAGATCGGCAGATACGCAGTATTTT.

This chain uses TRBV7-3 with TRBJ1-1; D gene ambiguous. CDR1 and CDR2 from the germline V gene are SGHTA and FQGTGA. This CDR3 comprises 14 residues. Trimming removed 2 bases from V and 4 bases from J, with 11 bases in between. The CDR3 here is CASSLGGPGTEAFF. The CDR3 coding sequence is TGTGCCAGCAGCTTAGGAGGACCCGGCACTGAAGCTTTCTTT.